A single sample is the source of the 28 T cell receptor beta chains below, sequenced in a study of cytomegalovirus exposure and HLA in healthy donors. The assay was immunoSEQ multiplex PCR, and TCRdb's table has in-frame clones only and misses some. The table has some 71,000 clones, 94% seen once. The specimen was PBMCs. These receptors all come from a woman between 18 and 29 years old in good health and CMV-seronegative.

The chain's CDR3 is CASGLVIGGGLSTDTQYF. Written as DNA, the CDR3 is TGTGCTAGTGGTTTGGTAATAGGGGGGGGCTTGAGCACAGATACGCAGTATTTT. The V call is TRBV12-5, the J call TRBJ2-3, with D possibly TRBD2 on 7 matching bases. Trimming took off 0 bases at V and 0 bases at J, with 16 bases between the two ends. CDR1 is LGHNT, CDR2 FRNRAP, per germline. The CDR3 spans 18 residues. Combining the CDR3 with reference TRBV12-5 and TRBJ2-3 gives the whole variable domain DARVTQTPRHKVTEMGQEVTMRCQPILGHNTVFWYRQTMMQGLELLAYFRNRAPLDDSGMPKDRFSAEMPDATLATLKIQPSEPRDSAVYFCASGLVIGGGLSTDTQYFGPGTRLTVL.

This chain connects TRBV28 to TRBJ2-3; 8 bases agree with TRBD1. This CDR3 is built from 15 residues. Germline-derived CDR1 and CDR2 are MDHEN and SYDVKM. Trimming cost V 5 bases and J 1 base; bases outside gene matches: 5. CDR3 DNA: TGTGCCAGCAGTAGCGGACAGGGTGGCACAGATACGCAGTATTTT. This sequence encodes CASSSGQGGTDTQYF.

The gene calls are TRBV6-5 and TRBJ1-1; 7 nucleotides align to TRBD1. Germline V gene lookup returns CDR1 MNHEY and CDR2 SVGAGI. V gave up 6 bases and J gave up 6 bases; unmatched junction bases: 10. This CDR3 contains 14 residues. The CDR3 reads CASSPQTGLAEAFF. DNA for the CDR3: TGTGCCAGCAGCCCACAGACAGGGCTAGCTGAAGCTTTCTTT.

The chain links TRBV13 to TRBJ1-2; D call uncertain. This CDR3 spans 16 amino acids. The ends were cut back, 1 base at V and 2 bases at J, with 14 bases in the middle. Germline V gene lookup returns CDR1 PRHDT and CDR2 FYEKMQ (reference sequence). CDR3 DNA: TGTGCCAGCAGCTTAGCCGATAGTATGAAAAACTATGGCTACACCTTC. Translation: CASSLADSMKNYGYTF.

The rearrangement joins TRBV7-9 to TRBJ1-2, with 12 bases aligning to TRBD1. J lost 4 bases, V lost 3 bases, and 3 bases had no gene match. CDR1 and CDR2 (germline): SEHNR, FQNEAQ (reference sequence). The CDR3 is 15 residues long. The CDR3 DNA reads TGTGCCAGCAGCTTGGGGGACAGGGGGCCCTATGGCTACACCTTC. Amino acids: CASSLGDRGPYGYTF.

The rearrangement links TRBV19 to TRBJ1-3, with 9 bases matching TRBD1. V gave up 5 bases and J gave up 0 bases; unmatched junction bases: 2. Looked up from germline, CDR1 is LNHDA and CDR2 is SQIVND (reference sequence). This CDR3 region has 15 residues. CDR3 amino acids: CASSPDRGSGNTIYF. CDR3 in DNA: TGTGCCAGTAGTCCGGACAGGGGCTCTGGAAACACCATATATTTT.

This clone was seen a single time. V gene TRBV29-1 combines with J gene TRBJ1-1, with D perhaps TRBD1 (5 bases). Trimming pared 2 bases from V and 1 base from J, leaving 8 bases between. There are 13 residues in the CDR3. CDR1 SQVTM and CDR2 ANQGSEA come from the germline V gene. The CDR3 DNA follows: TGCAGCGTTGAAACCCAGGGGAACACTGAAGCTTTCTTT. Amino acid sequence: CSVETQGNTEAFF.

This rearrangement joins TRBV7-2 to TRBJ2-1; TRBD2 is a possible D gene (6 bases). Germline V gene lookup returns CDR1 SGHTA and CDR2 FQGNSA. Trimming took 0 bases from V and 3 from J, leaving 12 bases between them. This CDR3 is 16 amino acids long. The CDR3 DNA reads as TGTGCCAGCAGCTTAGCACTCGCGGGGTTCTACAATGAGCAGTTCTTC. Its protein is CASSLALAGFYNEQFF.

This chain connects TRBV11-3 to TRBJ1-2; TRBD1 matches 9 bases. J lost 1 base, V lost 5 bases, and 2 bases had no gene match. The germline V gene has CDR1 SGHNT and CDR2 YENEEA. The CDR3 sequence is 14 residues long. The CDR3 DNA sequence: TGTGCCAGCAGCCCGACAGGGGGTAACTATGGCTACACCTTC. Protein: CASSPTGGNYGYTF.

For the CDR3, the DNA is TGTGCCAGCAGTGAAGGATTTAGCGGGGGCACCGGGGAGCTGTTTTTT. Its protein is CASSEGFSGGTGELFF. The chain recombines TRBV6-1 with TRBJ2-2; TRBD2 matches 9 bases. The CDR3 extends over 16 amino acids. The V gene end was trimmed by 1 base and the J gene end by 4 bases; junction bases not matched to a gene: 4. Germline CDR1 reads MNHNS; CDR2 reads SASEGT.

In its sample, this clone was seen once. CDR3 in amino acids: CASSVGLAASYEQYF. DNA of the CDR3: TGTGCCAGCAGCGTAGGACTAGCGGCCTCCTACGAGCAGTACTTC. The V call is TRBV9, the J call TRBJ2-7; 9 nucleotides match TRBD2. The germline V gene encodes CDR1 SGDLS and CDR2 YYNGEE. Losses at the gene ends were 0 bases for V and 0 bases for J; bases not matched to a gene: 1. The CDR3 length is 15 residues.

This rearrangement joins TRBV11-2 to TRBJ1-4, with 7 bases fitting TRBD1. This CDR3 contains 16 residues. Trimming took 5 bases from V and 1 from J; bases not matched to a gene: 7. Per germline, CDR1 SGHAT and CDR2 FQNNGV. The CDR3 loop reads CASSPGQAKTNEKLFF. The CDR3 DNA follows: TGTGCCAGCAGCCCCGGACAGGCGAAAACTAATGAAAAACTGTTTTTT.

The chain uses TRBV5-1 and TRBJ1-2, with TRBD1 matching 7 bases. The germline gives CDR1 SGHRS, CDR2 YFSETQ. This CDR3 comprises 16 residues. The ends lost 1 base at V and 6 bases at J; junction bases unmatched: 12. Written as DNA, the CDR3 is TGCGCCAGCAGCTTGCTCCCGACAGGGCAGGGTGATGGCTACACCTTC. Translated, it gives CASSLLPTGQGDGYTF.

CDR3 region: CASSLGLAGTYEQYF. As DNA, the CDR3 is TGTGCCAGCAGCTTAGGGCTAGCGGGGACCTACGAGCAGTACTTC. V is TRBV7-8 and J is TRBJ2-7; 9 bases agree with TRBD2. This CDR3 is 15 amino acids long. Germline CDR1 reads SGHVS; CDR2 reads FQNEAQ. Trimming cost V 1 base and J 2 bases; bases outside gene matches: 3.

The rearrangement links TRBV4-2 to TRBJ2-2, with D possibly TRBD2 on 5 matching bases. This CDR3 has 13 residues. CDR1 is LGHNA, CDR2 YNFKEQ, per germline. The V gene lost 11 bases and the J gene lost 5 bases, with 15 bases spanning the gap. Here the CDR3 reads CASRRERTGELFF. The CDR3 bases are TGTGCCTCCCGAAGGGAGCGGACCGGGGAGCTGTTTTTT.

This clone appeared a single time. The J gene is TRBJ2-3, the V gene TRBV6-1; 7 bases map to TRBD2. Germline V gene lookup returns CDR1 MNHNS and CDR2 SASEGT. The CDR3 length is 10 residues. With 10 bases clipped from V and 6 bases from J, the junction kept 1 base outside the gene matches. CDR3 protein: CANGGDTQYF. The CDR3 nucleotides read TGTGCCAACGGGGGGGATACGCAGTATTTT.

This clone was counted a few times. The rearrangement uses TRBV21-1 and TRBJ2-2; no check of the table's D call, TRBD1, against the DNA was made. TRBV21-1 is a pseudogene. The CDR3 contains 15 residues. The CDR3 coding sequence is TGTGCCAGCACCGACAGGGGGATGAACACCGGGGAGCTGTTTTTT. Its protein is CASTDRGMNTGELFF.

V gene TRBV10-1 combines with J gene TRBJ1-2; possible D gene TRBD1, 6 bases. Trimming removed 9 bases at V and 5 bases at J, with 13 bases between. This CDR3 has 12 residues. Germline lookup yields CDR1 WNHNN and CDR2 SYGVQD (reference sequence). CDR3 coding DNA: TGCGCCAGATTGGACAGCCGGTATGGCTACACCTTC. This sequence encodes CARLDSRYGYTF.

The chain recombines TRBV7-9 with TRBJ2-3; D is unresolved. V lost 0 bases and J lost 3, with 4 bases in between. The germline V gene has CDR1 SEHNR and CDR2 FQNEAQ (reference sequence). The CDR3 is 13 residues long. The DNA for the CDR3 is TGTGCCAGCAGCTTAGCCTCGACAGATACGCAGTATTTT. Translation gives CASSLASTDTQYF.

The V and J genes are TRBV9 and TRBJ2-5, with D maybe TRBD2 (5 bases). The V and J ends lost 4 bases and 5 bases respectively, with 18 bases between them. CDR3 length equals 15 residues. CDR1 and CDR2 (germline): SGDLS, YYNGEE. CDR3 in amino acids: CASSRGSSPGETQYF. The CDR3 nucleotides are TGTGCCAGCAGCCGAGGGTCCTCCCCTGGGGAGACCCAGTACTTC.

V is TRBV27 and J is TRBJ2-7; 11 bases align to TRBD1. J lost 6 bases, V lost 5 bases, and 6 bases had no gene match. This CDR3 spans 14 amino acids. Germline CDR1 MNHEY, CDR2 SMNVEV (reference sequence). The CDR3 bases are TGTGCCAGCAGTCCCGGGACAGGGGGTCTCGAGCAGTACTTC. This translates into CASSPGTGGLEQYF.

The J gene is TRBJ2-7, the V gene TRBV5-8, with 9 nucleotides matching TRBD1. Germline V CDR1 and CDR2: SGHTS, YDEGEE. CDR3 length: 15 amino acids. After removal of 4 bases from V and 5 bases from J, the junction contained 10 bases not matched to a gene. The CDR3 DNA sequence: TGTGCCAGCAGCCCGCGAGGGGGACAGGGCCACGAGCAGTACTTC. This encodes CASSPRGGQGHEQYF.

V usage is TRBV2 and J usage is TRBJ1-5, with TRBD1 identical over 8 bases. Germline values: CDR1 SNHLY, CDR2 FYNNEI. Trimming took 6 bases from V and 6 from J; bases not matched to a gene: 10. CDR3 length: 15 residues. The CDR3 reads CASRYQSGGRQPQHF. For the CDR3, the DNA is TGTGCCAGCAGATATCAGTCAGGGGGCCGTCAGCCCCAGCATTTT.

This clone was counted once. The chain uses TRBV5-6 and TRBJ2-1; 7 bases match TRBD2. The CDR3 runs 15 residues. Germline trimming cut 7 bases from V and 3 bases from J; bases unmatched to any gene: 10. Germline CDR1 SGHDT, CDR2 YYEEEE. CDR3 coding DNA: TGTGCCAGCGGGGGGGGAGGGCCGCTCTACAATGAGCAGTTCTTC. Encoded protein: CASGGGGPLYNEQFF.

Relative to its sample, this clone is medium-sized. This chain uses TRBV6-1 with TRBJ1-6; 9 bases align to TRBD1. The CDR3 sequence is 15 residues long. J lost 9 bases, V lost 0 bases, and 3 bases had no gene match. CDR1 MNHNS and CDR2 SASEGT come from the germline V gene. The CDR3 is CASSEAGTGFSPLHF. In DNA, the CDR3 is TGTGCCAGCAGTGAAGCCGGGACAGGGTTTTCACCCCTCCACTTT.

The J gene is TRBJ2-2, the V gene TRBV9; TRBD1 aligns across 7 bases. The CDR3 is 16 residues long. Germline CDR1 is SGDLS and CDR2 is YYNGEE. V shed 1 base, J shed 6 bases, and the junction held 9 bases outside the gene matches. The CDR3 DNA reads TGTGCCAGCAGCGTAAAATCGACAGGGAAGGCCGGGGAGCTGTTTTTT. It yields the protein CASSVKSTGKAGELFF.

In regard to this clone: This CDR3 is also generated by other DNA sequences in the sample. This chain connects TRBV6-4 to TRBJ2-1; 11 nucleotides match TRBD2. The ends lost 3 bases at V and 3 bases at J; junction bases unmatched: 1. The germline V gene has CDR1 MRHNA and CDR2 SNTAGT. This CDR3 comprises 15 residues. CDR3 coding DNA: TGTGCCAGCAGTGAGACTAGCGGGGACTACAATGAGCAGTTCTTC. Its protein is CASSETSGDYNEQFF.

V and J are TRBV30 and TRBJ1-1; D not resolved. The CDR3 runs to 12 residues. Germline CDR1 GTSNPN, CDR2 SVGIG (reference sequence). Trimming pared 3 bases from V and 3 bases from J, leaving 8 bases between. CDR3: CAWRDLDTEAFF. CDR3 DNA: TGTGCCTGGAGAGACTTGGACACTGAAGCTTTCTTT.